This record looks at one T cell receptor (beta chain) sequence and its context. Its antigen is not known. In the sorted-subset replicate PCRs, 200 ng DNA, 25,000 to 30,000 T cell genomes, was used. TCRdb's table, derived via immunoSEQ multiplex PCR, lists solely in-frame clones and lacks some. The sample records about 2.1 million clones, about 92% being singletons. Germline V gene data show CDR1 as MGHDK and CDR2 as SYGVNS. The CDR3 length is 14 residues. V lost 8 bases, J lost 10 bases, and 14 bases stayed unmatched. These data are taken from a study of shared clonotypes between healthy human individuals. Naive CD8 cells were CD45RO-negative, positively selected for CCR7, excluding terminally differentiated effector memory CD45RA+ cells. Study results and limitations: Inspection by rarefaction showed sorted-subset sequencing to be incomplete despite large depth.

What was sequenced was naive CD8+ T cells from PBMCs. This receptor was taken from a man aged 18 to 29 in good health. Some clones in this sample may be carry-over from other donors' samples. This rearrangement joins TRBV25-1 to TRBJ1-5; TRBD1 aligns across 7 bases. The DNA of the CDR3 is TGTGCCAGCTCTAACAGGGGTCAGTACAAACCCCAGCATTTT. It translates to CASSNRGQYKPQHF.